This passage covers 28 T cell receptor beta chains from one sample sequenced in a study of OX40 agonist ivuxolimab in advanced cancers. The repertoire was sequenced with immunoSEQ multiplex PCR; TCRdb's copy has only in-frame clones and lacks some. The profile shows approximately 58,000 clones, 86% of them singletons. The sample here was CD4+ or CD8+ T cells sorted from blood, taken in a trial of the OX40 agonist ivuxolimab. The source is an adult with an advanced solid tumor such as melanoma, head and neck, liver or kidney cancer.

The chain uses TRBV5-4 and TRBJ1-4; 10 bases are shared with TRBD1. Germline-derived CDR1 and CDR2 are SGHNT and YYREEE (reference sequence). V shed 4 bases, J shed 4 bases, and the junction held 7 bases outside the gene matches. This CDR3 contains 16 residues. In DNA form, the CDR3 reads TGTGCCAGCAGCCCCGGGACAGGGGATGATAATGAAAAACTGTTTTTT. Its translation: CASSPGTGDDNEKLFF. Based on the CDR3 plus reference TRBV5-4 and TRBJ1-4, the full variable domain is ETGVTQSPTHLIKTRGQQVTLRCSSQSGHNTVSWYQQALGQGPQFIFQYYREEENGRGNFPPRFSGLQFPNYSSELNVNALELDDSALYLCASSPGTGDDNEKLFFGSGTQLSVL.

The rearrangement links TRBV5-5 to TRBJ1-5, with no clear D. Germline loops: CDR1 SGHKS, CDR2 YYEKEE (reference sequence). The CDR3 totals 15 residues. Trimming shortened V by 5 bases and J by 7 bases, and 19 bases separated the two germline ends. The CDR3: CASRRSRDPLQPQHF. CDR3 bases: TGTGCCAGCAGACGCAGCCGGGATCCTTTACAGCCCCAGCATTTT.

This chain joins TRBV30 and TRBJ1-3; perhaps TRBD1 as D (5 bases). The CDR3 contains 13 residues. Trimming cost V 7 bases and J 3 bases, with 13 bases left between them. Germline V gives CDR1 GTSNPN, CDR2 SVGIG (reference sequence). CDR3 sequence reads: CASPGVFGNTIYF. Written as DNA, the CDR3 is TGTGCCTCCCCGGGGGTGTTTGGAAACACCATATATTTT.

The rearrangement links TRBV7-2 to TRBJ1-1; the match to TRBD1 covers 10 bases. Germline values: CDR1 SGHTA, CDR2 FQGNSA. This CDR3 spans 14 amino acids. The V segment lost 3 bases and the J segment 4 bases; nucleotides outside the gene matches: 2. The CDR3 loop reads CASSLDRGVTEAFF. The CDR3 coding sequence is TGTGCCAGCAGCTTGGACAGGGGGGTCACTGAAGCTTTCTTT. Full variable domain (missing parts from reference TRBV7-2 and TRBJ1-1): GAGVSQSPSNKVTEKGKDVELRCDPISGHTALYWYRQSLGQGLEFLIYFQGNSAPDKSGLPSDRFSAERTGGSVSTLTIQRTQQEDSAVYLCASSLDRGVTEAFFGQGTRLTVV.

This clone has only a few counts. The V and J genes are TRBV7-2 and TRBJ2-7, with 7 bases lining up with TRBD2. Per germline, CDR1 SGHTA and CDR2 FQGNSA. Trimming took 5 bases from V and 0 from J; bases not matched to a gene: 4. The CDR3 loop spans 14 amino acids. The CDR3 bases are TGTGCCAGCAGCCCCGGACTAGGCTCCTACGAGCAGTACTTC. Protein: CASSPGLGSYEQYF. The entire variable domain, with the rest obtained from reference TRBV7-2 and TRBJ2-7, is as follows: GAGVSQSPSNKVTEKGKDVELRCDPISGHTALYWYRQSLGQGLEFLIYFQGNSAPDKSGLPSDRFSAERTGGSVSTLTIQRTQQEDSAVYLCASSPGLGSYEQYFGPGTRLTVT.

The rearrangement links TRBV19 to TRBJ1-6; D is unclear. The CDR3 covers 14 residues. Germline CDR1 LNHDA, CDR2 SQIVND (reference sequence). Deletions cut 0 bases from V and 10 bases from J, with 10 bases between. Here the CDR3 reads CASSIEREGSPLHF. The CDR3 DNA reads as TGTGCCAGTAGTATAGAACGGGAAGGCTCACCCCTCCACTTT. Using reference TRBV19 and TRBJ1-6 for the parts outside the CDR3, the full variable domain is DGGITQSPKYLFRKEGQNVTLSCEQNLNHDAMYWYRQDPGQGLRLIYYSQIVNDFQKGDIAEGYSVSREKKESFPLTVTSAQKNPTAFYLCASSIEREGSPLHFGNGTRLTVT.

The CDR3 DNA follows: TGTGCCAGCAGTTCAGGGAGGCACAATCAGCCCCAGCATTTT. It is translated as CASSSGRHNQPQHF. The rearrangement joins TRBV6-1 to TRBJ1-5, with D tentatively TRBD1 (5 bases). Per germline, CDR1 MNHNS and CDR2 SASEGT. The V and J ends lost 5 bases and 3 bases respectively, with 11 bases between them. This CDR3 contains 14 residues.

The chain combines TRBV7-2 with TRBJ1-4; 10 bases are a match to TRBD1. Germline V gene sequence: CDR1 SGHTA, CDR2 FQGNSA. V shed 5 bases, J shed 9 bases, and the junction held 12 bases outside the gene matches. This CDR3 has 16 residues. The CDR3 region is CASSGFETGGQKKLFF. In nucleotides, the CDR3 is TGTGCCAGCAGCGGATTCGAGACAGGGGGCCAGAAAAAACTGTTTTTT. Full variable domain (outside the CDR3, taken from reference TRBV7-2 and TRBJ1-4): GAGVSQSPSNKVTEKGKDVELRCDPISGHTALYWYRQSLGQGLEFLIYFQGNSAPDKSGLPSDRFSAERTGGSVSTLTIQRTQQEDSAVYLCASSGFETGGQKKLFFGSGTQLSVL.

The chain has TRBV5-1 and TRBJ2-5; 11 positions match TRBD1. The CDR3 spans 15 residues. Per germline, CDR1 SGHRS and CDR2 YFSETQ. V trimming: 3 bases; J trimming: 4 bases; junction bases outside the gene matches: 5. In DNA, the CDR3 is TGCGCCAGCAGCTCCGGACAGGGGGCCGTAGAGACCCAGTACTTC. This encodes CASSSGQGAVETQYF.

The chain joins TRBV28 to TRBJ2-7; 7 bases fit TRBD1. Germline V gene sequence: CDR1 MDHEN, CDR2 SYDVKM. The CDR3 loop spans 14 amino acids. The ends lost 4 bases at V and 3 bases at J; junction bases unmatched: 6. As DNA, the CDR3 is TGTGCCAGCAGTTCGGGACAGCTTCTCTACGAGCAGTACTTC. Protein sequence: CASSSGQLLYEQYF.

The V call is TRBV6-5, the J call TRBJ2-3, with TRBD2 identical over 7 bases. CDR1 and CDR2 (germline): MNHEY, SVGAGI. The length of the CDR3 is 14 residues. After removal of 7 bases from V and 4 bases from J, the junction contained 8 bases not matched to a gene. In DNA, the CDR3 is TGTGCCAGCACTCCTGGGGGAGGGCCAGATACGCAGTATTTT. Translation: CASTPGGGPDTQYF.

This clone was seen a single time. The chain is built from TRBV6-4 and TRBJ2-2; a possible D gene is TRBD2 (6 bases). Germline CDR1 MRHNA, CDR2 SNTAGT. V shed 9 bases and J shed 4 bases, with 12 bases lying between them. The CDR3 consists of 13 residues. CDR3 DNA: TGTGCCAGGGGGCAGGGAGGCACCGGGGAGCTGTTTTTT. This codes for CARGQGGTGELFF.

The V call is TRBV5-4, the J call TRBJ1-3; 10 bases align to TRBD1. V lost 3 bases and J lost 7; bases outside the gene matches: 4. The CDR3 totals 14 residues. Germline CDR1 and CDR2: SGHNT and YYREEE (reference sequence). The CDR3 bases are TGTGCCAGCAGCTACTTGGGACAGGGGAACACCATATATTTT. Its translation is CASSYLGQGNTIYF.

This chain links TRBV7-2 with TRBJ2-2, with 7 nucleotides matching TRBD1. The junction had 10 bases not matched to a gene; V was cut back by 2 bases and J by 4 bases. Germline CDR1 SGHTA, CDR2 FQGNSA. The CDR3 sequence is 17 residues long. CDR3 amino acids: CASSLNLGQGVTGELFF. The CDR3 nucleotides are TGTGCCAGCAGCTTAAATTTAGGGCAGGGGGTCACCGGGGAGCTGTTTTTT.

This clone was seen once. The rearrangement uses TRBV6-9 and TRBJ1-1; TRBD1 matches at 8 bases. Germline loops: CDR1 MNHGY, CDR2 SVAAGI. The CDR3 is 14 residues long. Germline trimming cut 6 bases from V and 4 bases from J; bases unmatched to any gene: 7. CDR3 coding DNA: TGTGCCAGCAGCGGACGGACAGGGTCCACTGAAGCTTTCTTT. This encodes CASSGRTGSTEAFF.

The chain joins TRBV4-1 to TRBJ1-6; D gene unclear. This CDR3 comprises 18 residues. Germline V gene sequence: CDR1 MGHRA, CDR2 YSYEKL. V was shortened by 0 bases and J by 9 bases, with 21 bases between the two germline ends. CDR3 sequence reads: CASSQDPSISFNASPLHF. CDR3 bases: TGCGCCAGCAGCCAAGATCCCTCGATAAGTTTCAATGCTTCACCCCTCCACTTT.

This clone has just one count. J is TRBJ2-5 and V is TRBV27; TRBD1 or TRBD2 may be the D gene (6 bases each). The germline CDR1 and CDR2 sequences are MNHEY and SMNVEV (reference sequence). The CDR3 is made up of 14 amino acids. Trimming shortened V by 2 bases and J by 7 bases, and 14 bases separated the two germline ends. The CDR3 nucleotides are TGTGCCAGCAGTTTAGGGACATTGGGAGGGACCCAGTACTTC. Its translation is CASSLGTLGGTQYF.

This chain uses TRBV7-3 with TRBJ1-6; no clear D. Germline CDR1 reads SGHTA; CDR2 reads FQGTGA. This CDR3 is 13 amino acids long. V lost 11 bases to trimming and J lost 7 bases, with 15 bases between them. The CDR3 is CASSTGINSPLHF. The CDR3 DNA sequence: TGTGCCTCCTCGACGGGAATAAATTCACCCCTCCACTTT.

The chain joins TRBV19 to TRBJ1-2; D not certain. V was clipped by 2 bases and J by 8 bases, with 12 bases between them. The CDR3 sequence is 13 residues long. Germline CDR1 and CDR2: LNHDA and SQIVND (reference sequence). Written as DNA, the CDR3 is TGTGCCAGTAGTATATCCTTGTTTGGAGGCTACACCTTC. Its translation: CASSISLFGGYTF.

This chain links TRBV5-1 with TRBJ2-5, with D tentatively TRBD2 (5 bases). Germline loops: CDR1 SGHRS, CDR2 YFSETQ. The CDR3 consists of 15 residues. With 2 bases removed from V and 1 base from J, the gap between germline ends came to 12 bases. CDR3 protein: CASSFLGGFQETQYF. The CDR3 DNA follows: TGCGCCAGCAGCTTCTTAGGCGGGTTCCAAGAGACCCAGTACTTC.

J is TRBJ1-1 and V is TRBV28; 7 nucleotides align to TRBD1. The CDR3 is made up of 14 amino acids. The V gene end was trimmed by 8 bases and the J gene end by 3 bases; junction bases not matched to a gene: 9. The germline V gene encodes CDR1 MDHEN and CDR2 SYDVKM. The CDR3 loop reads CASYPYRGDTEAFF. The CDR3 nucleotides are TGTGCCAGCTACCCATACAGGGGAGACACTGAAGCTTTCTTT.

On this clone itself: The junction departs from germline at one end; a sequencing error may be responsible. The chain joins TRBV7-7 to TRBJ2-2; 10 bases line up with TRBD2. CDR3 length: 16 residues. Germline CDR1 is SSHAT and CDR2 is FNYEAQ (reference sequence). This CDR3 is CASKLAGAQNTGELFF. CDR3 nucleotides: TGTGCTAGCAAGCTAGCGGGGGCCCAGAACACCGGGGAGCTGTTTTTT.

The rearrangement joins TRBV27 to TRBJ2-7; no clear D. The CDR3 loop spans 13 amino acids. Between the trimmed V and J ends, which lost 2 bases and 6 bases, there was a span of 11 bases. Per the germline V gene, CDR1 is MNHEY and CDR2 is SMNVEV (reference sequence). CDR3 DNA: TGTGCCAGCAGTTTAAACGGCGTCAGCGAGCAGTACTTC. This translates into CASSLNGVSEQYF.

The chain uses TRBV19 and TRBJ2-1, with TRBD1 identical over 8 bases. The J segment lost 3 bases and the V segment lost 4 bases, leaving 8 bases of the junction unmatched. The CDR3 spans 16 residues. Germline CDR1 LNHDA, CDR2 SQIVND (reference sequence). CDR3 DNA: TGTGCCAGTAGTACCTCAGGGGGCGGTTTCTACAATGAGCAGTTCTTC. This translates into CASSTSGGGFYNEQFF.

The chain carries TRBV28 and TRBJ2-5, with a possible D match to TRBD2 (5 bases). Germline values: CDR1 MDHEN, CDR2 SYDVKM. The germline V and J ends were trimmed by 6 bases and 6 bases, with 14 bases remaining between them. The CDR3 contains 13 residues. CDR3 loop: CASSQTREQTQYF. CDR3 sequence (DNA): TGTGCCAGCAGCCAAACTAGAGAGCAGACCCAGTACTTC.

The chain recombines TRBV18 with TRBJ2-6; perhaps TRBD1 as D (5 bases). The CDR3 is made up of 16 amino acids. V dropped 3 bases and J dropped 0 bases, with 9 bases sitting between them. Germline V gene sequence: CDR1 KGHSH, CDR2 LQKENI. CDR3 sequence reads: CASSPDINSGANVLTF. The CDR3 nucleotides are TGTGCCAGCTCACCGGACATTAACTCTGGGGCCAACGTCCTGACTTTC.

This chain links TRBV6-5 with TRBJ1-4, with 9 bases identical to TRBD1. J lost 7 bases, V lost 4 bases, and 7 bases had no gene match. Germline V gene sequence: CDR1 MNHEY, CDR2 SVGAGI. The CDR3 has 15 residues. CDR3 bases: TGTGCCAGCAGTTCTGGGACAGGGAAACGTGAAAAACTGTTTTTT. Protein sequence: CASSSGTGKREKLFF.

In the case of this clone: The same CDR3 can be traced to other DNA sequences in this sample. The rearrangement joins TRBV28 to TRBJ1-2, with D hard to call. Germline V gene sequence: CDR1 MDHEN, CDR2 SYDVKM. The CDR3 has 11 residues. V lost 4 bases and J 3 bases, leaving 3 bases between the germline ends. The DNA for the CDR3 is TGTGCCAGCAGTTCCTACTATGGCTACACCTTC. Translating gives CASSSYYGYTF.